This T cell receptor (beta chain) was sequenced in a study of T cell repertoires in cytomegalovirus infection. General observations from the study: The study identified carriers of CMV plus the relevant HLA from cumulative public TCR beta family frequency.

This clonotype occurred many times. The target antigen is unknown. The CDR3 sequence is 16 residues long. The V gene lost 7 bases and the J gene lost 2 bases, with 18 bases spanning the gap. From germline, CDR1 is MDHEN and CDR2 SYDVKM. TCRdb passed the reads through MiXCR, listing each CDR3 protein once. The profile shows some 77,000 distinct CDR3 sequences, around 3.5% of them singletons. This TCR was recovered from a human donor in good health (CMV status not recorded). Some clones in this sample may be carry-over from other donors' samples. The chain uses TRBV28 and TRBJ1-3; a possible D gene is TRBD1 (5 bases). Sequencing was performed on PBMCs. CDR3 protein: CASITSGGGAGNTIYF. The CDR3 DNA is TGTGCCAGCATCACATCAGGAGGAGGGGCTGGAAACACCATATATTTT.